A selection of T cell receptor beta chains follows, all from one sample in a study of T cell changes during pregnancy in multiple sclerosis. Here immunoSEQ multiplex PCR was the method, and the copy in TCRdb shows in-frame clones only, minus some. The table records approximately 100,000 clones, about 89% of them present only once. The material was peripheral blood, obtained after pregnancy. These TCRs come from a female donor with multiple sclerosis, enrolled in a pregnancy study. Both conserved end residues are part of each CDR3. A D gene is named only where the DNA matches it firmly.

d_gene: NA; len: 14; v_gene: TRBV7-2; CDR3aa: CASSPEPTQETQYF
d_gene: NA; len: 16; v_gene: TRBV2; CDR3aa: CASSEVGLRVGQPQHF
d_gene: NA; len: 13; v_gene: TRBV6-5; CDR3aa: CASAGFSYNEQFF
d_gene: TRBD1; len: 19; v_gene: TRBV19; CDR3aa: CASSIATGHGSWGNQPQHF
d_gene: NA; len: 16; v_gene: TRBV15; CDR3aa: CATSRGGPLRRTEAFF
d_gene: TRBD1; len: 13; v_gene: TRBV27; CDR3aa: CASTRTGDTEAFF
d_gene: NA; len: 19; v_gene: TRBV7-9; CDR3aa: CASSPYQGASTGSNYGYTF
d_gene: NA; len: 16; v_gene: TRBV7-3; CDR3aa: CASSLGGAGLYNEQFF
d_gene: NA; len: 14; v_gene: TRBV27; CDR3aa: CASSDRSHTDTQYF
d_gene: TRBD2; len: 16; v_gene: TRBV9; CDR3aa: CASSVTSGVYTDTQYF
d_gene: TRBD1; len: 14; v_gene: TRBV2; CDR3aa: CASSERTGPGKLFF
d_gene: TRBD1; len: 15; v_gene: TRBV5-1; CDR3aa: CASSNGTGAVYEQYF
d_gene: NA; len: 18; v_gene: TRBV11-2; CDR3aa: CASSLGSAMVGVQETQYF
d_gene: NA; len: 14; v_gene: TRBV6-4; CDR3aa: CASSVQSGANVLTF
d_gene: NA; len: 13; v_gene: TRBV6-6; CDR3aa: CASRLIYSETQYF
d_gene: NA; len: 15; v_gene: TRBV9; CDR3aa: CASSEVGGLNTEAFF
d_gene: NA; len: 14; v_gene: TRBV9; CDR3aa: CASSASGIGYEQYF
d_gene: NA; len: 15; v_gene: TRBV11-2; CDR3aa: CASSRGETVNYGYTF
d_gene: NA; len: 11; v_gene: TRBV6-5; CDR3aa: CATQTGGAQYF
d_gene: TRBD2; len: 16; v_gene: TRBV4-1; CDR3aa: CASSRDPETSANEQFF